This record covers a single T cell receptor beta chain. Its antigen remains unidentified. Between the trimmed V and J ends, which lost 1 base and 0 bases, there was a span of 21 bases. The CDR3 is 19 residues long. Germline lookup yields CDR1 SGHTA and CDR2 FQGNSA. Terminally differentiated effector memory CD45RA+ cells were excluded by CCR7 positive selection of CD45RO-negative cells. This sample stems from a study of shared clonotypes between healthy human individuals. Findings and caveats of the study: The study sampled only blood, and tissue repertoires likely differ.

Across several immunoSEQ plates, the genomic DNA of each subset was split evenly. This table comes from immunoSEQ multiplex PCR, and its TCRdb copy is limited to in-frame clones, with some not included. In the table there are more than 550,000 clones, about 92% of which are singletons. The chain carries TRBV7-2 and TRBJ1-1; TRBD1 might be the D (6 bases). What was sequenced was naive CD8+ T cells sorted from blood. The source is a man younger than 40 in good health. In nucleotides, the CDR3 is TGTGCCAGCAGCTTAGGGAGGGAGACAGGCAAGATCATGAACACTGAAGCTTTCTTT. Encoded protein: CASSLGRETGKIMNTEAFF.